The 20 T cell receptor beta chains reported below all come from one sample, sequenced in a study of T cell clonality in common variable immunodeficiency. Assay: immunoSEQ multiplex PCR; the TCRdb copy retains only in-frame clones and omits some. There are fewer than 60,000 clones in the sample, none observed a single time. Sequenced sample: peripheral blood mononuclear cells. The receptors were sampled from a person between 18 and 69 years old in good health.

This clone was detected ten times or more. The read comes to an end 3 residues before the CDR3 does, leaving the germline J gene to fill in the end. The chain is built from TRBV4-1 and TRBJ2-1, with TRBD2 matching 10 bases. Germline lookup yields CDR1 MGHRA and CDR2 YSYEKL. V lost 4 bases and J lost 8; bases outside the gene matches: 14. The length of the CDR3 is 17 residues. The sequenced part of the CDR3 DNA is TGCGCCAGCAGCCTCCTAGGGGCCGTAGCGGGAGGCGATGAG. It translates to CASSLLGAVAGGDE. The CDR3 as a whole reads CASSLLGAVAGGDEQFF.

This clone came up many times. The CDR3 reads CASSPQASTDTQYF. Partial CDR3 DNA: TGTGCCAGCAGCCCGCAAGCCAGCACAGATACG. The genes are TRBV7-3 and TRBJ2-3; no reliable D call. The read comes to an end 3 residues before the CDR3 does, leaving the germline J gene to fill in the end. V was trimmed by 5 bases and J by 0 bases, leaving 9 bases between them. Looked up from germline, CDR1 is SGHTA and CDR2 is FQGTGA. CDR3 length equals 14 residues.

This clone appeared many times. The read terminates 3 residues ahead of where the CDR3 ends, so the germline J gene completes it. This chain links TRBV12-3 or TRBV12-4 with TRBJ2-7, with D tentatively TRBD1 (6 bases). The CDR3 totals 14 residues. The V and J ends lost 3 bases and 4 bases respectively, with 13 bases between them. The CDR3 reads CASSLEQGDYEQYF. The CDR3 DNA, read in part, is TGTGCCAGCAGTTTGGAACAGGGCGATTACGAG.

This clone was observed many times. The CDR3 extends 3 residues past the end of the read, so its final part is completed from the germline J gene. J is TRBJ2-1 and V is TRBV20-1, with 13 bases identical to TRBD2. This CDR3 has 15 residues. Germline V gives CDR1 DFQATT, CDR2 SNEGSKA (reference sequence). V was pared by 6 bases and J by 5 bases, with 7 bases of the junction left unmatched. This CDR3 reads CSALELAGGHNEQFF. The CDR3 DNA, read in part, is TGCAGTGCGCTTGAACTAGCGGGGGGGCACAATGAG.

This clone was detected ten times or more. CDR3 DNA, as far as it was read: TGTGCCAGCAGCGTACTAGCGGGGGGAGGCACCGGGGAG. It specifies CASSVLAGGGTGE. The whole CDR3 reads CASSVLAGGGTGELFF. The chain links TRBV9 to TRBJ2-2; 11 bases are shared with TRBD2. Read coverage stops 3 residues before the CDR3 terminus; the germline J gene supplies the remainder. With 1 base clipped from V and 4 bases from J, the junction kept 3 bases outside the gene matches. The length of the CDR3 is 16 residues. Germline values: CDR1 SGDLS, CDR2 YYNGEE.

This clone occurred a few times. The read falls 3 residues short of the CDR3 end, and the missing part is taken from the germline J gene. The chain is built from TRBV2 and TRBJ1-5; no definite D call. Germline V gene sequence: CDR1 SNHLY, CDR2 FYNNEI. The CDR3 runs 13 residues. V shed 9 bases and J shed 2 bases, with 11 bases lying between them. Partial CDR3 DNA: TGTGCCAGTCGGGGAGACGGCAATCAGCCC. This encodes CASRGDGNQP. The full CDR3 protein reads CASRGDGNQPQHF.

This clone occurred a few times. The read halts 3 residues ahead of the CDR3 end, with the missing end drawn from the germline J gene. The gene calls are TRBV19 and TRBJ2-3; D remains ambiguous. This CDR3 is built from 13 residues. Germline lookup yields CDR1 LNHDA and CDR2 SQIVND (reference sequence). CDR3 DNA (partial): TGTGCCACCCGGGTGAATAGCAATCAGCCG. It encodes CATRVNSNQP. The entire CDR3 protein reads CATRVNSNQPQYF.

Turning to this clone: The read ends 3 residues early relative to the CDR3; the germline J gene fills the gap. The chain couples TRBV5-1 to TRBJ2-3, with D unresolved. V lost 4 bases and J 8 bases, leaving 8 bases between the germline ends. CDR1 is SGHRS, CDR2 YFSETQ, per germline. This CDR3 is built from 11 residues. CDR3 DNA, as far as it was read: TGCGCCAGCAGCATAGTTGGTACG. It encodes CASSIVGT. The entire CDR3 is CASSIVGTQYF. Full variable domain (rest looked up from reference TRBV5-1 and TRBJ2-3): KAGVTQTPRYLIKTRGQQVTLSCSPISGHRSVSWYQQTPGQGLQFLFEYFSETQRNKGNFPGRFSGRQFSNSRSEMNVSTLELGDSALYLCASSIVGTQYFGPGTRLTVL.

This clone has at least ten counts. The read halts 3 residues ahead of the CDR3 end, with the missing end drawn from the germline J gene. The genes are TRBV6-1 and TRBJ1-6, with 9 bases aligning to TRBD1. Germline CDR1 is MNHNS and CDR2 is SASEGT. The CDR3 extends over 14 amino acids. The chain's CDR3 is CASSETGGLKALHF. CDR3 DNA (partial): TGTGCCAGCAGTGAGACAGGGGGTCTTAAGGCC.

The sample holds many counts of this clone. The DNA ends 3 residues before the CDR3 does, and the rest of the CDR3 is filled in from the germline J gene. V gene TRBV5-1 combines with J gene TRBJ2-5; 7 bases match TRBD2. J lost 3 bases, V lost 2 bases, and 4 bases had no gene match. In germline, CDR1 is SGHRS, CDR2 YFSETQ. The length of the CDR3 is 14 residues. This CDR3 is CASSFGGREETQYF. The CDR3 DNA, read in part, is TGCGCCAGCAGCTTCGGGGGGAGGGAAGAGACC.

This clone was picked up a small number of times. The CDR3 is cut off 3 residues early in the read; its end comes from the germline J gene. The chain is built from TRBV5-1 and TRBJ1-1; 7 bases are shared with TRBD1. V shed 3 bases, J shed 0 bases, and the junction held 2 bases outside the gene matches. Germline loops: CDR1 SGHRS, CDR2 YFSETQ. This CDR3 spans 14 amino acids. The CDR3 DNA, read in part, is TGCGCCAGCAGCTCGGGACAGTTGAACACTGAA. Residues: CASSSGQLNTE. The CDR3, in full, reads CASSSGQLNTEAFF.

For this clone: The CDR3 end is not reached by the read, which stops 3 residues before it; the germline J gene fills it in. The V gene is TRBV7-2, the J gene TRBJ2-2; tentatively, D is TRBD1 (6 bases). Trimming removed 6 bases from V and 4 bases from J, with 12 bases in between. The CDR3 loop spans 14 amino acids. Germline V CDR1 and CDR2: SGHTA, FQGNSA. The CDR3 region is CASRLYRATGELFF. The covered CDR3 bases are TGTGCCAGCAGACTTTACAGGGCCACCGGGGAG.

This clone has a count of ten or more. Coverage ceases 3 residues before the CDR3 finishes, and the germline J gene fills in the end. The rearrangement joins TRBV20-1 to TRBJ2-7; the D is unclear. Trimming cost V 3 bases and J 2 bases, with 11 bases left between them. From germline, CDR1 is DFQATT and CDR2 SNEGSKA (reference sequence). The CDR3 covers 13 residues. The CDR3 region is CSASSPQTYEQYF. The sequenced CDR3 bases are TGCAGTGCTAGCTCCCCCCAGACCTACGAG.

This clone was seen repeatedly, ten times or more. Sequencing ends 3 residues short of the CDR3 end; the germline J gene provides the rest. The chain couples TRBV29-1 to TRBJ1-3; 9 positions agree with TRBD1. V was pared by 8 bases and J by 2 bases, with 7 bases of the junction left unmatched. CDR1 and CDR2 (germline): SQVTM, ANQGSEA. The CDR3 loop spans 14 amino acids. CDR3 region: CSLDRGEAGNTIYF. The covered CDR3 bases are TGCAGCTTGGACAGGGGTGAGGCTGGAAACACC. Variable domain in full (rest from reference TRBV29-1 and TRBJ1-3): SAVISQKPSRDICQRGTSLTIQCQVDSQVTMMFWYRQQPGQSLTLIATANQGSEATYESGFVIDKFPISRPNLTFSTLTVSNMSPEDSSIYLCSLDRGEAGNTIYFGEGSWLTVV.

This clone was counted ten times or more. The DNA ends 3 residues before the CDR3 does, and the rest of the CDR3 is filled in from the germline J gene. This sequence joins TRBV5-1 and TRBJ2-2, with D perhaps matching TRBD1 (5 bases). The CDR3 spans 15 residues. CDR1 and CDR2 from the germline V gene are SGHRS and YFSETQ. V was pared by 3 bases and J by 4 bases, with 13 bases between. CDR3 bases read: TGCGCCAGCAGCTCCTCAACAGGTTCCACCGGGGAG. Protein: CASSSSTGSTGE. The entire CDR3 reads CASSSSTGSTGELFF.

With regard to this clone: The sequence runs out 3 residues before the end of the CDR3; the remainder is reconstructed from the germline J gene. The rearrangement links TRBV18 to TRBJ1-1, with D perhaps TRBD1 (6 bases). V lost 6 bases, J lost 4 bases, and 12 bases lay in between. The CDR3 extends over 13 amino acids. CDR1 is KGHSH, CDR2 LQKENI, per germline. CDR3 amino acids: CASSLDSSTEAFF. Incomplete CDR3 DNA: TGTGCCAGCTCGCTGGACAGTTCCACTGAA.

In its sample, this clone was seen many times. Read sequence stops 3 residues before the CDR3 end, and the germline J gene provides the missing end. This chain uses TRBV5-6 with TRBJ1-2; 11 bases are shared with TRBD1. Germline CDR1 is SGHDT and CDR2 is YYEEEE. This CDR3 contains 13 residues. The CDR3 protein is CASSWTGGEGYTF. The covered CDR3 bases are TGTGCCAGCAGCTGGACAGGGGGCGAGGGC.

This clone was counted ten times or more. Read data end 3 residues before the CDR3 end; the end is taken from the germline J gene. This chain links TRBV10-1 with TRBJ2-7, with 7 bases lining up with TRBD2. Trimming at V came to 4 bases and at J to 0 bases, leaving 6 bases not matched to a gene. The CDR3 runs to 15 residues. Per germline, CDR1 WNHNN and CDR2 SYGVQD (reference sequence). Incomplete CDR3 DNA: TGCGCCAGCAGTGCGGGGGGTATGAACTCCTACGAG. It encodes CASSAGGMNSYE. From start to end, the CDR3 is CASSAGGMNSYEQYF.

This clone has at least ten counts. The sequenced fragment ends 3 residues before the CDR3 boundary, so the rest is inferred from the germline J gene. The sample has other DNA sequences that encode this CDR3 too. The chain has TRBV5-1 and TRBJ1-1; weak D call: TRBD1 (5 bases). Trimming left V 2 bases short and J 1 base short, with 6 bases between. From germline, CDR1 is SGHRS and CDR2 YFSETQ. This CDR3 has 13 amino acids. CDR3 loop: CASSLTGNTEAFF. CDR3 DNA, as far as it was read: TGCGCCAGCAGCTTAACAGGGAACACTGAA.

Many counts were recorded for this clone. The read terminates 3 residues before the CDR3 end, so the remaining end is supplied by the germline J gene. This specimen includes other DNA sequences encoding the same CDR3. The V call is TRBV7-8, the J call TRBJ1-2; D call uncertain. V was pared by 1 base and J by 4 bases, with 10 bases between. This CDR3 region has 14 residues. Germline CDR1 SGHVS, CDR2 FQNEAQ. The part of the CDR3 DNA that was read is TGTGCCAGCAGCTTAGGAGGTACGGGCTATGGC. Translated, it gives CASSLGGTGYG. The whole CDR3 reads CASSLGGTGYGYTF.